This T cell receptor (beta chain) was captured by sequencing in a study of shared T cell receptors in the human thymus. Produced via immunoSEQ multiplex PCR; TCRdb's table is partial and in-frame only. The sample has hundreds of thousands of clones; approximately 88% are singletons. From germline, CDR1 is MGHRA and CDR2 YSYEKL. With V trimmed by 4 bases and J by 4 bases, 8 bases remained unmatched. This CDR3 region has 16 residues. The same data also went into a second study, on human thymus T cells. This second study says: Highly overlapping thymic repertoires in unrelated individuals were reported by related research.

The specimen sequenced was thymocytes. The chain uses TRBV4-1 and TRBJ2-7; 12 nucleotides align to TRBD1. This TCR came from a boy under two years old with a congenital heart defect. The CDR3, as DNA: TGCGCCAGCAGCCCTTACCGGGACAGGGGGCGGTACGAGCAGTACTTC. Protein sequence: CASSPYRDRGRYEQYF.